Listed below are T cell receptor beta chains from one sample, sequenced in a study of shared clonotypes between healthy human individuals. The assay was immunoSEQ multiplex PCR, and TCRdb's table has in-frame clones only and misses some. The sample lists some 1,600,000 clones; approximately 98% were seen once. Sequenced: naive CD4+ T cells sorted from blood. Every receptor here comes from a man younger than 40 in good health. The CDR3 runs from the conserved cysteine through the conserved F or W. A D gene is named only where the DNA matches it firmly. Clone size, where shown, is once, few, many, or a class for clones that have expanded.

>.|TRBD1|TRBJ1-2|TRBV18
TGTGCCAGCTCATCGACCCGGGACAGGCTTCCGAGAGGCTACACCTTC
CASSSTRDRLPRGYTF
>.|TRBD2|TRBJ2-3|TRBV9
TGTGCCAGCAGCGTAGCCCCGACTAGCGATACGCAGTATTTT
CASSVAPTSDTQYF
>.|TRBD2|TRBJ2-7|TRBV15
TGTGCCACCAGCAGAGATAGCCCCGGACTAGCGGGATTTGGGCCTGCAAGCTCCTACGAGCAGTACTTC
CATSRDSPGLAGFGPASSYEQYF
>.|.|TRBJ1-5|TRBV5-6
TGTGCCAGCAGCTTGTTTGGGGGGGCAGACGACAATCAGCCCCAGCATTTT
CASSLFGGADDNQPQHF
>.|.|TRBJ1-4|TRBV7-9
TGTGCCAGCGGACTTCTCAGGGAAGGCGAAAAACTGTTTTTT
CASGLLREGEKLFF
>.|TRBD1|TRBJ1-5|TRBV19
TGTGCCAGCGCGGGACAGGGTAATCAGCCCCAGCATTTT
CASAGQGNQPQHF
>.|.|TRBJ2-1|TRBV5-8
TGTGCCAGCAGCTTGTCCGGGGTGTCCTACAATGAGCAGTTCTTC
CASSLSGVSYNEQFF
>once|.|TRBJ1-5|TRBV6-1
TGTGCCAGCAGTGTTTTTTCGACGGCCTCTAATCAGCCCCAGCATTTT
CASSVFSTASNQPQHF
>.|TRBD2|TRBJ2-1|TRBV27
TGTGCCACCAGCTATCAGACTAGCGGGATTATTGAGCAGTTCTTC
CATSYQTSGIIEQFF
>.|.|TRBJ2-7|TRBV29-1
TGCAGCGTCCGAGGACGGTACTCCTACGAGCAGTACTTC
CSVRGRYSYEQYF
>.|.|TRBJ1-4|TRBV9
TGTGCCAGCAGCCGGGCAGGGGATGGAGCTAATGAAAAACTGTTTTTT
CASSRAGDGANEKLFF
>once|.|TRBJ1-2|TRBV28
TGTGCCAGCAGTTCTTCAGGGCGCTATGGCTACACCTTC
CASSSSGRYGYTF
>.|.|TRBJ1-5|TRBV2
TGTGCCAGCAGGGGGCGGGACAATCAGCCCCAGCATTTT
CASRGRDNQPQHF
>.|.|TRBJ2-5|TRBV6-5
TGTGCCAGCAGTTATCGCCGTGATCCGGAGACCCAGTACTTC
CASSYRRDPETQYF
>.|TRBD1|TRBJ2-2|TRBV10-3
TGTGCCAGCTCCGGGACAGTCAACACCGGGGAGCTGTTTTTT
CASSGTVNTGELFF
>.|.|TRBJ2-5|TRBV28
TGTGCCACCTCCGATGTTTGGGAGACCCAGTACTTC
CATSDVWETQYF
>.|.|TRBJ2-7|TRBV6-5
TGTGCCAGCAGTTACCGAACAGGAACCTACGAGCAGTACTTC
CASSYRTGTYEQYF
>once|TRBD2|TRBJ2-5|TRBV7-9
TGTGCCAGCAGCTTAGGTGCCCTAGCGGGAGGGCCCCGTCAAGAGACCCAGTACTTC
CASSLGALAGGPRQETQYF
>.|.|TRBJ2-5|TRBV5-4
TGTGCCAGCAGCCACAGGGATAAGACCCAGTACTTC
CASSHRDKTQYF
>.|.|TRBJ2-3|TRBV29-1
TGCAGCGTTGTGGACTTAACCTATTCCACAGATACGCAGTATTTT
CSVVDLTYSTDTQYF
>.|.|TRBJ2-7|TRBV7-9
TGTGCCAGCAGCTTAGACAGGGAGCAGTACTTC
CASSLDREQYF
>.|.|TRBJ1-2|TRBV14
TGTGCCAGCAGCCAAGGGGGATCCGGGAGGGAACGAGGCTACACCTTC
CASSQGGSGRERGYTF
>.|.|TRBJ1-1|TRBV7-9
TGTGCCAGCAGCTTAGTTCGGGGCAGGGCCCGACAGTTAGCTTTCTTT
CASSLVRGRARQLAFF
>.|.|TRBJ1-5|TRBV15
TGTGCCACCAGCAGGGTTGGACGGCCGAATCAGCCCCAGCATTTT
CATSRVGRPNQPQHF
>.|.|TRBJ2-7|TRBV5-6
TGTGCCAGCAGCTTGCGGGCCGGGGTTATCAGCCACGAGCAGTACTTC
CASSLRAGVISHEQYF
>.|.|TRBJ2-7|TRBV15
TGTGCCACCAGCAGCCTCGGGACAAACGAGTACGAGCAGTACTTC
CATSSLGTNEYEQYF
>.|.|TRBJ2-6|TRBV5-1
TGCGCCAGCGCCTTTAGGGTTAGGGACAACGTCCTGACTTTC
CASAFRVRDNVLTF
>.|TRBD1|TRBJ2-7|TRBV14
TGTGCCAGCGCCACAGGGGTTCGGGAGCAGTACTTC
CASATGVREQYF
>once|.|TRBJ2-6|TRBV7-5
TGTGCCAGAATATGCTCATTAAGTAGACAAAGTCGGGCCAACGTCCTGACTTTC
CARICSLSRQSRANVLTF
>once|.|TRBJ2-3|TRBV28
TGTGCCAGCAAGCACGGATCTTCCACAGATACGCAGTATTTT
CASKHGSSTDTQYF
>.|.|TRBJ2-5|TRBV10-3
TGTGCCATCAGTGAGACACAGGGTGGAGAGACCCAGTACTTC
CAISETQGGETQYF
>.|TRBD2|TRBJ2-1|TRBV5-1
TGCGCCAGCAGCTTGATGGCTAGCGGGATGTACAATGAGCAGTTCTTC
CASSLMASGMYNEQFF
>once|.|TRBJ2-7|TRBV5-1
TGCGCCAGCAGCTTGCCCTCGGGAGCCTACTACGAGCAGTACTTC
CASSLPSGAYYEQYF
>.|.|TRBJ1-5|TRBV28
TGTGCCAGCAATTTGTTGGCCGCACAGCCCCAGCATTTT
CASNLLAAQPQHF
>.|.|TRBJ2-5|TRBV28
TGTGCCAGCAGCCCCGGACAGATACAAGAGACCCAGTACTTC
CASSPGQIQETQYF
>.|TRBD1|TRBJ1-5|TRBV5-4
TGTGCCAGCAGCCTTGGGACAGGGGGCAATCAGCCCCAGCATTTT
CASSLGTGGNQPQHF
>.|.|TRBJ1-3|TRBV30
TGTGCCTGGAGTGTGAGTGGTGGCTCTGGAAACACCATATATTTT
CAWSVSGGSGNTIYF
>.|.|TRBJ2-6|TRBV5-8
TGTGCCAGCAGCTCCCGACGTTTCTCTGGGGCCAACGTCCTGACTTTC
CASSSRRFSGANVLTF
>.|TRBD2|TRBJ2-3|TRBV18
TGTGCCAGCTCACCGGTATATGGGCGACTAGCGGGAGTTGGGGCCACAGATACGCAGTATTTT
CASSPVYGRLAGVGATDTQYF
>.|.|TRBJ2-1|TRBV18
TGTGCCAGCTCCCAAAGGGAGTGGGGCCCTAACAATGAGCAGTTCTTC
CASSQREWGPNNEQFF
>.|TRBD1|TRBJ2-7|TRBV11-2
TGTGCCAGCAGCTTAAATTGGGACAGTCAGTACTTC
CASSLNWDSQYF
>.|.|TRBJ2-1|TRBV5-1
TGCGCCAGCAGCTATTTACAGGCGATAAAGGGTTACAATGAGCAGTTCTTC
CASSYLQAIKGYNEQFF
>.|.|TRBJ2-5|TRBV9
TGTGCCAGCAGCGCTGAAGGGCGAGAGACCCAGTACTTC
CASSAEGRETQYF
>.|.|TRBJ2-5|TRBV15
TGTGCCACCAGAGGGAGGAACCAAGAGACCCAGTACTTC
CATRGRNQETQYF